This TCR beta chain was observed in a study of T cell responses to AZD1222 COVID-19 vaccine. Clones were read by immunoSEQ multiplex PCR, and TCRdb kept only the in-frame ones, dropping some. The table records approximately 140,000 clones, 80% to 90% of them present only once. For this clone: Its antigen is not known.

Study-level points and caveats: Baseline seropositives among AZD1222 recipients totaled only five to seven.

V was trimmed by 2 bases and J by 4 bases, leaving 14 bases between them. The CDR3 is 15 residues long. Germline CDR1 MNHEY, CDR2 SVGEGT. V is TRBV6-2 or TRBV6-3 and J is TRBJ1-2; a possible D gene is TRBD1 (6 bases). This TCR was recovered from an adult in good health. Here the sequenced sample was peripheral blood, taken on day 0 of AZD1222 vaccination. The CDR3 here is CASSYPKGHLYGYTF. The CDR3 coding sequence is TGTGCCAGCAGTTACCCTAAGGGACACCTCTATGGCTACACCTTC.